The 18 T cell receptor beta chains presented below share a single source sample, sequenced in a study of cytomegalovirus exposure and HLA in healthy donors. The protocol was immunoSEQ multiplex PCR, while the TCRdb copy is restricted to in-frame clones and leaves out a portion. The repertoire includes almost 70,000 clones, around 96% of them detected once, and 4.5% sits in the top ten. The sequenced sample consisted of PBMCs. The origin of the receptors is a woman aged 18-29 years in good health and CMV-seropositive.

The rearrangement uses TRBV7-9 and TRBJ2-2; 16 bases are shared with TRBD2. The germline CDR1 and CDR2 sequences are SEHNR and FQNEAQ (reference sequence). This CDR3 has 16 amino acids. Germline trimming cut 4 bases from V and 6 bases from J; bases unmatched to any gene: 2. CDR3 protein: CASSSGLAGGAGELFF. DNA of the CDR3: TGTGCCAGCAGCTCGGGACTAGCGGGAGGGGCCGGGGAGCTGTTTTTT.

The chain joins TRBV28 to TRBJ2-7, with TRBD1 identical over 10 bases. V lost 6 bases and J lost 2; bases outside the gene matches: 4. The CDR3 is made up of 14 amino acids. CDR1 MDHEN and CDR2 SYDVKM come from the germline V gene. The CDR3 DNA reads TGTGCCAGCAGAGACAGGGGGCGTGCCTACGAGCAGTACTTC. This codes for CASRDRGRAYEQYF.

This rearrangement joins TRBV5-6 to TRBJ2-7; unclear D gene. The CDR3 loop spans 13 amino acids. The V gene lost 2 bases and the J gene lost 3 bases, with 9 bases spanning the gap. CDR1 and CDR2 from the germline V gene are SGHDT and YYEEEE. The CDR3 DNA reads TGTGCCAGCAGCTTTCTCCCTAGCTACGAGCAGTACTTC. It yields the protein CASSFLPSYEQYF.

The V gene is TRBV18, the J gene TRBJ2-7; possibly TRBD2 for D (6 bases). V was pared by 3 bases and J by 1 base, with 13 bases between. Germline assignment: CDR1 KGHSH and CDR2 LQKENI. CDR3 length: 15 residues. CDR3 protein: CASSPSGSFSYEQYF. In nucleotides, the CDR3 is TGTGCCAGCTCACCCTCCGGGAGTTTTTCCTACGAGCAGTACTTC. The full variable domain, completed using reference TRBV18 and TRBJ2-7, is NAGVMQNPRHLVRRRGQEARLRCSPMKGHSHVYWYRQLPEEGLKFMVYLQKENIIDESGMPKERFSAEFPKEGPSILRIQQVVRGDSAAYFCASSPSGSFSYEQYFGPGTRLTVT.

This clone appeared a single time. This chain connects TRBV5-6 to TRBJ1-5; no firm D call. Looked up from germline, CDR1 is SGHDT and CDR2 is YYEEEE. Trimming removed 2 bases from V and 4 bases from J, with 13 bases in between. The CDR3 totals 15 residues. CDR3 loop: CASSFRGNSNQPQHF. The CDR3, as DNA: TGTGCCAGCAGCTTCCGGGGAAACTCAAATCAGCCCCAGCATTTT. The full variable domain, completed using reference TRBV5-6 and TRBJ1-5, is DAGVTQSPTHLIKTRGQQVTLRCSPKSGHDTVSWYQQALGQGPQFIFQYYEEEERQRGNFPDRFSGHQFPNYSSELNVNALLLGDSALYLCASSFRGNSNQPQHFGDGTRLSIL.

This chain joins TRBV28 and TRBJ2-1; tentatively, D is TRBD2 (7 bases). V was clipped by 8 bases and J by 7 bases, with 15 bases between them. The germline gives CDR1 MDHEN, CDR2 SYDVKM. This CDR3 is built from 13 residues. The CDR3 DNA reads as TGTGCCAGCCTGGAGGGGGGAGGGAATGAGCAGTTCTTC. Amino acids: CASLEGGGNEQFF.

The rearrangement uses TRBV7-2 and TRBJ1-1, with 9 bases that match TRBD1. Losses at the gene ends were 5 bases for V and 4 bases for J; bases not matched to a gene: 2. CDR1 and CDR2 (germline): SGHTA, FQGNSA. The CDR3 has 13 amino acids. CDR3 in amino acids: CASSLTGGTEAFF. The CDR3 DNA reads TGTGCCAGCAGCCTGACAGGGGGCACTGAAGCTTTCTTT. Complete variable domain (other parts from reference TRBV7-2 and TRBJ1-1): GAGVSQSPSNKVTEKGKDVELRCDPISGHTALYWYRQSLGQGLEFLIYFQGNSAPDKSGLPSDRFSAERTGGSVSTLTIQRTQQEDSAVYLCASSLTGGTEAFFGQGTRLTVV.

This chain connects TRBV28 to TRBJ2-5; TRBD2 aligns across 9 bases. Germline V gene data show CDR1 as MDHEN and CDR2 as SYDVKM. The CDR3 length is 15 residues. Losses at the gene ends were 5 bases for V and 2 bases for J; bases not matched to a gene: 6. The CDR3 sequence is CASSPAGGVQETQYF. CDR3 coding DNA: TGTGCCAGCAGTCCTGCGGGGGGGGTTCAAGAGACCCAGTACTTC.

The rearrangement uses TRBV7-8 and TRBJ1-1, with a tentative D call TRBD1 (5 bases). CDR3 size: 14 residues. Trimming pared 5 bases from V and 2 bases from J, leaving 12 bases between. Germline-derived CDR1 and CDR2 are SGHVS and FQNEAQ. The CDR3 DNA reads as TGTGCCAGCAGCACCCGGACATCAAACACTGAAGCTTTCTTT. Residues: CASSTRTSNTEAFF.

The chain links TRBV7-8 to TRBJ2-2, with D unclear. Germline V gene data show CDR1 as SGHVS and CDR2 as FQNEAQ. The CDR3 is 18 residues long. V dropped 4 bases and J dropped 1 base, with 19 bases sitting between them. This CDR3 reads CASSSHSPKVVNTGELFF. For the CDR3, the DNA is TGTGCCAGCAGCTCACACAGCCCCAAAGTAGTGAACACCGGGGAGCTGTTTTTT.

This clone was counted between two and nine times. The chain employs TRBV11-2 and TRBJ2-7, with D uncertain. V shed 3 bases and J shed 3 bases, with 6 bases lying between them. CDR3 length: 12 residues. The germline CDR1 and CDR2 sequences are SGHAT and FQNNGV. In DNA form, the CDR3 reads TGTGCCAGCAGCTTCGGAGTCTACGAGCAGTACTTC. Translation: CASSFGVYEQYF.

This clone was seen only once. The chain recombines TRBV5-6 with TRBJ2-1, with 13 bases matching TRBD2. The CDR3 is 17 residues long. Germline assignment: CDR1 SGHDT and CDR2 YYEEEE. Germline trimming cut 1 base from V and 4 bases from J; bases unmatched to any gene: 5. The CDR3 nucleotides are TGTGCCAGCAGCTTGCGGAGGACTAGCGGGAGATACAATGAGCAGTTCTTC. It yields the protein CASSLRRTSGRYNEQFF.

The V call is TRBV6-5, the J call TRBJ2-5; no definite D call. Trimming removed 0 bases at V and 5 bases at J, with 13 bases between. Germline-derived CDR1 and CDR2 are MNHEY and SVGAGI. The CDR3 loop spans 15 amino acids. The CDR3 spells CASSYSGGNGETQYF. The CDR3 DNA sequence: TGTGCCAGCAGTTACTCAGGCGGCAACGGGGAGACCCAGTACTTC.

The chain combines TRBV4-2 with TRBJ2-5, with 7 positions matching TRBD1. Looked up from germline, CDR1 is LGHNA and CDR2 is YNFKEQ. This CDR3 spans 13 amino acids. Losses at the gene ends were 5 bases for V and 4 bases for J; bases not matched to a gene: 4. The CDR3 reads CASSSSGGETQYF. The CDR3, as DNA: TGTGCCAGCAGCTCATCAGGGGGAGAGACCCAGTACTTC.

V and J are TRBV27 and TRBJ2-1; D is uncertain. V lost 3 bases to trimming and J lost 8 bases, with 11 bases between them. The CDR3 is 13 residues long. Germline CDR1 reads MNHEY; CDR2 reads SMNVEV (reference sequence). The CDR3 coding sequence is TGTGCCAGCAGTTTTACCCTAGGTGATGAGCAGTTCTTC. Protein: CASSFTLGDEQFF.

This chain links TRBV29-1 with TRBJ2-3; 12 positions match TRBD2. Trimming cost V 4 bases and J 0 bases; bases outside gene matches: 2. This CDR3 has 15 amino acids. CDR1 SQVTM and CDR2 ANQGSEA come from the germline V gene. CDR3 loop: CSVVGTSGSTDTQYF. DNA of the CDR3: TGCAGCGTTGTTGGGACTAGCGGGAGCACAGATACGCAGTATTTT.

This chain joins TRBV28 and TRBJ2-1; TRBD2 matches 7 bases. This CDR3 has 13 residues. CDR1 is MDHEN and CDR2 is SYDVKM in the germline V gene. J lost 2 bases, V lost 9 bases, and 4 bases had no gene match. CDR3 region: CASGTTAYNEQFF. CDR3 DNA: TGTGCCAGTGGGACTACCGCCTACAATGAGCAGTTCTTC.

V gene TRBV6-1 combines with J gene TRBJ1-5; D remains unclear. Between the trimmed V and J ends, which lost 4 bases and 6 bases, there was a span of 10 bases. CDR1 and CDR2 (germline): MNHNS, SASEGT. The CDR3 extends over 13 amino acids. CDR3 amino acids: CASSALEAQPQHF. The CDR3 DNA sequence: TGTGCCAGCAGTGCCCTGGAGGCTCAGCCCCAGCATTTT.